These 18 T cell receptor beta chains came from one sample sequenced in a study of cytomegalovirus exposure and HLA in healthy donors. PCR amplification relied on 60 Vbeta primers (plus 13 Jbeta primers). The table came from immunoSEQ multiplex PCR; TCRdb's copy has only in-frame clones and leaves some out. Here the sample spans 210,000 or so clones, approximately 80% being singletons. What was sequenced was PBMCs. All receptors come from a girl aged 10-17 years in good health and CMV-seronegative.

This clone was seen a single time. The rearrangement joins TRBV7-9 to TRBJ1-5; D call uncertain. This CDR3 region has 15 residues. V was trimmed by 1 base and J by 4 bases, leaving 11 bases between them. Germline CDR1 is SEHNR and CDR2 is FQNEAQ (reference sequence). The CDR3 nucleotides are TGTGCCAGCAGCTTAGACGGTTTCGGGAATCAGCCCCAGCATTTT. Translation gives CASSLDGFGNQPQHF.

The V and J genes are TRBV7-9 and TRBJ2-3; 7 positions match TRBD1. With V trimmed by 5 bases and J by 0 bases, 5 bases remained unmatched. Germline lookup yields CDR1 SEHNR and CDR2 FQNEAQ (reference sequence). The CDR3 is 15 residues long. In nucleotides, the CDR3 is TGTGCCAGCAGCACTAGACAGGGTAGCACAGATACGCAGTATTTT. It translates to CASSTRQGSTDTQYF.

The chain joins TRBV28 to TRBJ2-7; D might be TRBD2 (6 bases). The CDR3 consists of 14 residues. Germline V gene data show CDR1 as MDHEN and CDR2 as SYDVKM. Trimming stripped 3 bases from V and 2 bases from J, with 11 bases between. CDR3 nucleotide sequence: TGTGCCAGCAGTTTCAGCGGGCCGACCTACGAGCAGTACTTC. This sequence encodes CASSFSGPTYEQYF.

The V call is TRBV19, the J call TRBJ2-7; no definite D call. V dropped 1 base and J dropped 3 bases, with 13 bases sitting between them. In germline, CDR1 is LNHDA, CDR2 SQIVND (reference sequence). The CDR3 is 15 amino acids. CDR3 protein: CASSIATASVYEQYF. The DNA of the CDR3 is TGTGCCAGTAGTATAGCAACAGCTTCCGTCTACGAGCAGTACTTC.

The J gene is TRBJ1-2, the V gene TRBV6-6; maybe TRBD1 (5 bases). V was pared by 5 bases and J by 5 bases, with 12 bases between. The CDR3 has 13 residues. Germline V CDR1 and CDR2: MNHNY, SVGAGI (reference sequence). The CDR3 sequence: CASSEYRNYGYTF. CDR3 DNA: TGTGCCAGCAGTGAGTACAGGAATTATGGCTACACCTTC.

CDR3 loop: CSVDRDRGREQYF. The DNA for the CDR3 is TGCAGCGTTGATCGGGACAGGGGGCGCGAGCAGTACTTC. The rearrangement uses TRBV29-1 and TRBJ2-7; 12 nucleotides agree with TRBD1. The junction had 3 bases not matched to a gene; V was cut back by 3 bases and J by 6 bases. The CDR3 is 13 amino acids. CDR1 and CDR2 (germline): SQVTM, ANQGSEA.

The V and J genes are TRBV19 and TRBJ1-2, with 7 bases that match TRBD1. This CDR3 is built from 15 residues. Germline loops: CDR1 LNHDA, CDR2 SQIVND (reference sequence). Germline trimming cut 5 bases from V and 5 bases from J; bases unmatched to any gene: 11. This chain's CDR3 is CASSASDRVPYGYTF. The CDR3 DNA reads TGTGCCAGTAGTGCCTCAGACAGGGTTCCGTATGGCTACACCTTC.

V gene TRBV7-6 combines with J gene TRBJ1-6, with 8 bases lining up with TRBD1. V shed 1 base and J 10 bases; nucleotides not matched to a gene: 12. CDR1 SGHVS and CDR2 FNYEAQ come from the germline V gene. The length of the CDR3 is 17 residues. The CDR3 reads CASSLVRVAGGGSPLHF. CDR3 sequence (DNA): TGTGCCAGCAGCTTAGTTCGAGTAGCAGGGGGCGGGTCACCCCTCCACTTT.

The chain couples TRBV5-1 to TRBJ1-4; tentatively, D is TRBD1 (5 bases). Germline values: CDR1 SGHRS, CDR2 YFSETQ. The CDR3 consists of 12 residues. Trimming left V 4 bases short and J 6 bases short, with 7 bases between. CDR3 nucleotide sequence: TGCGCCAGCAGCCAGACAGATGAAAAACTGTTTTTT. Translating gives CASSQTDEKLFF.

The chain has TRBV11-2 and TRBJ1-6, with 11 bases identical to TRBD1. The J segment lost 5 bases and the V segment lost 5 bases, leaving 5 bases of the junction unmatched. Germline V lookup: CDR1 SGHAT, CDR2 FQNNGV. This CDR3 contains 16 residues. In DNA, the CDR3 is TGTGCCAGCAGCGCAGGACAGGGGGCGCATAATTCACCCCTCCACTTT. It codes for CASSAGQGAHNSPLHF.

The chain links TRBV5-1 to TRBJ1-2, with 8 bases matching TRBD1. Unmatched junction bases numbered 6, after V lost 4 bases and J lost 7 bases. Germline-derived CDR1 and CDR2 are SGHRS and YFSETQ. The CDR3 totals 13 residues. CDR3 sequence: CASSVQGVGGYTF. The CDR3 bases are TGCGCCAGCAGCGTACAGGGGGTTGGTGGCTACACCTTC.

This clone was observed once. The gene calls are TRBV28 and TRBJ2-7, with 7 bases aligning to TRBD1. The germline V gene encodes CDR1 MDHEN and CDR2 SYDVKM. The CDR3 runs 15 residues. V lost 5 bases to trimming and J lost 2 bases; unmatched junction nucleotides: 9. The CDR3 loop reads CASSTRRDRPYEQYF. The CDR3 coding sequence is TGTGCCAGCAGTACTCGCCGGGACAGACCCTACGAGCAGTACTTC. Together with reference TRBV28 and TRBJ2-7, the CDR3 gives the full variable domain: DVKVTQSSRYLVKRTGEKVFLECVQDMDHENMFWYRQDPGLGLRLIYFSYDVKMKEKGDIPEGYSVSREKKERFSLILESASTNQTSMYLCASSTRRDRPYEQYFGPGTRLTVT.

The V gene is TRBV29-1, the J gene TRBJ2-5; perhaps TRBD2 as D (7 bases). From germline, CDR1 is SQVTM and CDR2 ANQGSEA. Trimming removed 6 bases from V and 7 bases from J, with 15 bases in between. The CDR3 is made up of 12 amino acids. In nucleotides, the CDR3 is TGCAGCGTCGGGGGGCGCACGGGGACCCAGTACTTC. This gives the protein CSVGGRTGTQYF.

The chain links TRBV16 to TRBJ1-3; D gene unclear. The V and J ends lost 5 bases and 0 bases respectively, with 11 bases between them. Germline CDR1 KGHSY, CDR2 FQNENV. The CDR3 is 15 amino acids. As DNA, the CDR3 is TGTGCCAGCAGCGGCAGACTAAACTCTGGAAACACCATATATTTT. Translation gives CASSGRLNSGNTIYF.

As regards this clone: This sample also contains other DNA sequences that code for the same CDR3. The chain is built from TRBV7-2 and TRBJ1-5; D is undetermined. Trimming removed 1 base from V and 2 bases from J, with 6 bases in between. CDR3 length: 14 residues. Germline V gives CDR1 SGHTA, CDR2 FQGNSA. CDR3 DNA: TGTGCCAGCAGCTTAGATAGAGGCAATCAGCCCCAGCATTTT. Its translation is CASSLDRGNQPQHF.

This clone appeared a single time. This chain joins TRBV25-1 and TRBJ1-1, with D possibly being TRBD1 (6 bases). V shed 5 bases and J shed 6 bases, with 16 bases lying between them. This CDR3 has 14 residues. The germline gives CDR1 MGHDK, CDR2 SYGVNS. The CDR3 reads CASSTGMGVPEAFF. The CDR3 nucleotides read TGTGCCAGCAGTACAGGGATGGGTGTTCCTGAAGCTTTCTTT.

The chain joins TRBV6-5 to TRBJ2-7, with 9 bases identical to TRBD1. The germline V gene has CDR1 MNHEY and CDR2 SVGAGI. The CDR3 is 14 residues long. V gave up 6 bases and J gave up 4 bases; unmatched junction bases: 7. CDR3 sequence (DNA): TGTGCCAGCAGGCCGACAGGGGGTATATACGAGCAGTACTTC. It specifies CASRPTGGIYEQYF.

This clone came up a few times. CDR3 DNA sequence: TGTGCCAGCAGTGATGTAGCTGACTCACCCCTCCACTTT. Protein: CASSDVADSPLHF. The chain is built from TRBV2 and TRBJ1-6; D uncertain. The CDR3 has 13 residues. Germline CDR1 SNHLY, CDR2 FYNNEI. V was shortened by 3 bases and J by 10 bases, with 10 bases between the two germline ends.